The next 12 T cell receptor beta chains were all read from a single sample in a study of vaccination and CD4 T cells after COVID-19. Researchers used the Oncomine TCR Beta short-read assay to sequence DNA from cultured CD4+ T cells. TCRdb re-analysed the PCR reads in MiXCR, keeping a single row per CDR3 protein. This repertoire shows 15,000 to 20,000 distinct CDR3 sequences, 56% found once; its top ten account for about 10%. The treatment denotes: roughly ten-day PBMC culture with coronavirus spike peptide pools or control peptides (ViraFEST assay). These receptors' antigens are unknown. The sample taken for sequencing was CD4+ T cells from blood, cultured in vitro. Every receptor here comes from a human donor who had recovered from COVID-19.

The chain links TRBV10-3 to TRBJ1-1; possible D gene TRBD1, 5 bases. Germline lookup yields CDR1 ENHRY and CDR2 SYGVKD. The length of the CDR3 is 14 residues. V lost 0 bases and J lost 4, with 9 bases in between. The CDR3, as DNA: TGTGCCATCAGTGAGTCAAGGCAGGGCACTGAAGCTTTCTTT. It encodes CAISESRQGTEAFF.

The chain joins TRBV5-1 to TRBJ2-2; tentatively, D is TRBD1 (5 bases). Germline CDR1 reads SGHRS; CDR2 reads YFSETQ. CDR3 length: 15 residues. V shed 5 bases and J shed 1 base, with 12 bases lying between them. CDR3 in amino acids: CASSADKGNTGELFF. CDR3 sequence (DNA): TGCGCCAGCAGTGCGGACAAGGGGAACACCGGGGAGCTGTTTTTT.

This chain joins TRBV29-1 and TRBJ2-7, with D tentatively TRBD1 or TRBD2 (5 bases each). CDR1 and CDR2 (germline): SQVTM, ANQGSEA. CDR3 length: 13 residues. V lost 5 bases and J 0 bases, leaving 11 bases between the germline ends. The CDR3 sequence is CSVMRGISYEQYF. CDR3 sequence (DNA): TGCAGCGTTATGAGGGGAATCTCCTACGAGCAGTACTTC.

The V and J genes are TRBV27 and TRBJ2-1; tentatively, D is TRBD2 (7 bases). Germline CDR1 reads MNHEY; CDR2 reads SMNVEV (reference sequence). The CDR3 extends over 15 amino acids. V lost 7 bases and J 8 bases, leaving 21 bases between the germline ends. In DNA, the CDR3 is TGTGCCAGCATCGCCGGGGGGCCTGGGAGCTATGAGCAGTTCTTC. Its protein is CASIAGGPGSYEQFF.

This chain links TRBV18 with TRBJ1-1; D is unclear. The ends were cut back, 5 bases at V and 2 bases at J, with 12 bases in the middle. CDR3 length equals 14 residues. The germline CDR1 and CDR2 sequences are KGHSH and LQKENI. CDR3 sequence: CASSSQQLNTEAFF. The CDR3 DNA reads TGTGCCAGCTCATCGCAGCAACTCAACACTGAAGCTTTCTTT.

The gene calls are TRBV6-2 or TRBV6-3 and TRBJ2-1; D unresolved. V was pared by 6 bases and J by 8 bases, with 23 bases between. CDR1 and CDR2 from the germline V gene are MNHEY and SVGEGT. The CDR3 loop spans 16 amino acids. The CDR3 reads CASSLLGASLVDEQFF. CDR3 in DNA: TGTGCCAGCAGCTTACTCGGCGCCTCCCTTGTGGATGAGCAGTTCTTC.

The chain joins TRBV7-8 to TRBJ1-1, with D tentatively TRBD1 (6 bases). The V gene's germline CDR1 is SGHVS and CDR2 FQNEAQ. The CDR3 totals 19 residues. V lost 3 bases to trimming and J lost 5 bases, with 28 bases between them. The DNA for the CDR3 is TGTGCCAGCAGCTTGACGGTCCCGGGACCTCTCTTGGGGGCTACTGAAGCTTTCTTT. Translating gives CASSLTVPGPLLGATEAFF.

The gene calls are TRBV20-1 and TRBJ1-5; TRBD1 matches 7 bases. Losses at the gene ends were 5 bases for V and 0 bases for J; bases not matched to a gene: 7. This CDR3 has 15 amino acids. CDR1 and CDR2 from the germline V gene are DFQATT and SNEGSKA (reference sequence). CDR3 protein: CSASVGTDSNQPQHF. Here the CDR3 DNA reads TGCAGTGCTTCCGTGGGGACAGATAGCAATCAGCCCCAGCATTTT.

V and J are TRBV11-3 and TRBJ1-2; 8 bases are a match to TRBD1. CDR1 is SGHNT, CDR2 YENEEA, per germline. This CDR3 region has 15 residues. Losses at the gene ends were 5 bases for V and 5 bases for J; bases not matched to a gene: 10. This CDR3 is CASSPQSGTGYGYTF. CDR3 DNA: TGTGCCAGCAGCCCACAGTCCGGGACAGGTTATGGCTACACCTTC.

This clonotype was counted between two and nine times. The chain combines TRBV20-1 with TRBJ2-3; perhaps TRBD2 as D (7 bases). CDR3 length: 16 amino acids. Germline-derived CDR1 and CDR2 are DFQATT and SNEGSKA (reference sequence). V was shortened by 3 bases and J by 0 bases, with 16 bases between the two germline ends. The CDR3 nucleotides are TGCAGTGCTAGGGGGGGGACTACAGGGAGCACAGATACGCAGTATTTT. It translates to CSARGGTTGSTDTQYF.

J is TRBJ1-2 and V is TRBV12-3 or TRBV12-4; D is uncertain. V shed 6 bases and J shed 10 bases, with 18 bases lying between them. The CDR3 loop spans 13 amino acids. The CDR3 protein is CASSQVSAADYTF. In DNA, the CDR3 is TGTGCCAGCAGCCAGGTCAGTGCCGCCGACTACACCTTC.

CDR3 sequence: CASGLVLAGEFLAQYF. The CDR3 DNA reads TGTGCTAGTGGTTTGGTTTTAGCGGGGGAGTTCTTGGCCCAGTACTTC. The chain uses TRBV12-5 and TRBJ2-5; 9 bases match TRBD2. In germline, CDR1 is LGHNT, CDR2 FRNRAP. V lost 0 bases, J lost 9 bases, and 11 bases stayed unmatched. This CDR3 contains 16 residues.